The 19 T cell receptor beta chains below come from one sample, sequenced in a study of T cells in Graves' hyperthyroidism and ophthalmopathy. RNA transcripts yielded amplified TCR beta CDR3 regions. The study used the HTBI primer set for a first-round RT-PCR of the TCR CDR3. TCRdb used MiXCR to reprocess the multiplex PCR reads, holding one entry per CDR3 protein. The sample yields hundreds of thousands of distinct CDR3 sequences, around 15% seen once. The sequencing input was blood. The receptors derive from a man aged 18 to 30 with Graves' ophthalmopathy.

The sample holds many counts of this clonotype. This sequence joins TRBV28 and TRBJ2-1; TRBD2 matches at 7 bases. V trimming: 5 bases; J trimming: 0 bases; junction bases outside the gene matches: 4. The CDR3 totals 15 residues. CDR1 and CDR2 (germline): MDHEN, SYDVKM. The CDR3 DNA sequence: TGTGCCAGCAGTCTCCCGGGGGGCTCCTACAATGAGCAGTTCTTC. The encoded protein is CASSLPGGSYNEQFF.

This clonotype has a count of ten or more. The rearrangement links TRBV29-1 to TRBJ1-2; a possible D gene is TRBD1 (5 bases). The CDR3 sequence is 13 residues long. Germline V gives CDR1 SQVTM, CDR2 ANQGSEA. The V end was cut by 3 bases, the J end by 4 bases, with 12 bases between. The DNA of the CDR3 is TGCAGCGTTGACCCAGGGACCCCCTATGGCTACACCTTC. Translating gives CSVDPGTPYGYTF.

This clonotype was picked up many times. The chain has TRBV6-1 and TRBJ1-2; tentative D call: TRBD1 (5 bases). The length of the CDR3 is 14 residues. Germline V lookup: CDR1 MNHNS, CDR2 SASEGT. The V and J ends lost 4 bases and 7 bases respectively, with 16 bases between them. DNA of the CDR3: TGTGCCAGCAGTGCCCCTCCAGGGACGAGTGGCTACACCTTC. Translation: CASSAPPGTSGYTF.

This clonotype was seen only a few times. The chain carries TRBV10-2 and TRBJ2-3; D not certain. The CDR3 length is 15 residues. Trimming removed 0 bases at V and 4 bases at J, with 11 bases between. Germline loops: CDR1 WSHSY, CDR2 SAAADI. The CDR3 loop reads CASSESMAEPDTQYF. The CDR3 DNA is TGCGCCAGCAGTGAGTCGATGGCGGAACCAGATACGCAGTATTTT.

This clonotype was recorded many times. The CDR3: CASIMTANTGELFF. The CDR3 region has the DNA TGTGCCAGCATTATGACAGCCAACACCGGGGAGCTGTTTTTT. The chain has TRBV6-1 and TRBJ2-2, with a weak D call TRBD1 (5 bases). The length of the CDR3 is 14 residues. In germline, CDR1 is MNHNS, CDR2 SASEGT. Trimming shortened V by 7 bases and J by 2 bases, and 11 bases separated the two germline ends.

The rearrangement uses TRBV3-1 and TRBJ2-7, with 9 positions matching TRBD2. Trimming cost V 1 base and J 3 bases; bases outside gene matches: 4. This CDR3 is built from 15 residues. Germline assignment: CDR1 LGHDT and CDR2 YNNKEL (reference sequence). CDR3 nucleotides: TGTGCCAGCAGCCAAGGTCCTAGCGGGGACTACGAGCAGTACTTC. Translated: CASSQGPSGDYEQYF.

This clonotype appeared many times. The chain links TRBV12-3 or TRBV12-4 to TRBJ2-7; no reliable D call. Trimming cost V 4 bases and J 6 bases, with 10 bases left between them. The CDR3 totals 12 residues. The chain's CDR3 is CASSWGRAEQYF. The CDR3 nucleotides are TGTGCCAGCAGTTGGGGAAGGGCCGAGCAGTACTTC.

This clonotype was recorded at least ten times. The genes are TRBV7-2 and TRBJ2-7; no definite D call. V lost 7 bases, J lost 1 base, and 17 bases lay in between. This CDR3 spans 15 amino acids. Germline CDR1 reads SGHTA; CDR2 reads FQGNSA. The CDR3 DNA is TGTGCCAGCACCCAGAGCCCCGGTGGGTCCTACGAGCAGTACTTC. It translates to CASTQSPGGSYEQYF.

The table lists this clonotype with a count of one. V gene TRBV11-3 combines with J gene TRBJ2-1; TRBD2 aligns across 15 bases. Looked up from germline, CDR1 is SGHNT and CDR2 is YENEEA. The CDR3 covers 17 residues. Germline trimming cut 5 bases from V and 8 bases from J; bases unmatched to any gene: 10. CDR3 DNA: TGTGCCAGCAGCCCCCGGACTAGCGGGGGGGCCTCGGATGAGCAGTTCTTC. Amino acid sequence: CASSPRTSGGASDEQFF.

The chain employs TRBV20-1 and TRBJ1-5; maybe TRBD1 (6 bases). V lost 1 base and J 0 bases, leaving 10 bases between the germline ends. CDR1 is DFQATT and CDR2 is SNEGSKA in the germline V gene (reference sequence). This CDR3 has 15 residues. The CDR3 bases are TGCAGTGCTAGAGGGGGCAGGGGTAGCAATCAGCCCCAGCATTTT. The encoded protein is CSARGGRGSNQPQHF.

The chain links TRBV24-1 to TRBJ2-1, with D tentatively TRBD2 (5 bases). The ends were cut back, 4 bases at V and 7 bases at J, with 19 bases in the middle. From germline, CDR1 is KGHDR and CDR2 SFDVKD. This CDR3 comprises 16 residues. CDR3 coding DNA: TGTGCCACCAGTGACCCCGCAACCGGGGTGGGGAATGAGCAGTTCTTC. As protein: CATSDPATGVGNEQFF.

In DNA, the CDR3 is TGTGCCAGCAGCAAAGCGGGGGTGGGGACCGGGGAGCTGTTTTTT. The encoded protein is CASSKAGVGTGELFF. The chain carries TRBV7-8 and TRBJ2-2; 8 nucleotides match TRBD2. The CDR3 is 15 residues long. J lost 5 bases, V lost 5 bases, and 7 bases had no gene match. Germline CDR1 reads SGHVS; CDR2 reads FQNEAQ.

Many counts were recorded for this clonotype. This rearrangement joins TRBV13 to TRBJ2-1; 9 nucleotides agree with TRBD1. This CDR3 has 16 amino acids. V shed 3 bases and J 7 bases; nucleotides not matched to a gene: 10. The germline V gene encodes CDR1 PRHDT and CDR2 FYEKMQ (reference sequence). The CDR3 spells CASSFRMRQGENEQFF. In DNA, the CDR3 is TGTGCCAGCAGCTTTCGCATGAGACAGGGGGAAAATGAGCAGTTCTTC.

This clonotype was found many times. The V gene is TRBV6-1, the J gene TRBJ2-3; no clear D gene. V shed 3 bases and J shed 3 bases, with 7 bases lying between them. The CDR3 has 13 residues. CDR1 and CDR2 from the germline V gene are MNHNS and SASEGT. The CDR3 loop is CASSDPWTDTQYF. The CDR3 DNA reads as TGTGCCAGCAGTGACCCATGGACAGATACGCAGTATTTT.

This clonotype was recorded many times. The chain uses TRBV7-9 and TRBJ2-1; D may be TRBD2 (5 bases). The CDR3 covers 15 residues. Trimming took off 1 base at V and 8 bases at J, with 15 bases between the two ends. CDR1 is SEHNR and CDR2 is FQNEAQ in the germline V gene (reference sequence). The CDR3 reads CASSLVVPSKDEQFF. The CDR3 bases are TGTGCCAGCAGCTTAGTGGTCCCTAGCAAGGATGAGCAGTTCTTC. The entire variable domain, with the rest obtained from reference TRBV7-9 and TRBJ2-1, is as follows: DTGVSQNPRHKITKRGQNVTFRCDPISEHNRLYWYRQTLGQGPEFLTYFQNEAQLEKSRLLSDRFSAERPKGSFSTLEIQRTEQGDSAMYLCASSLVVPSKDEQFFGPGTRLTVL.

This clonotype was seen at least ten times. The V call is TRBV6-1, the J call TRBJ2-7; TRBD2 aligns across 10 bases. J lost 5 bases, V lost 5 bases, and 6 bases had no gene match. The CDR3 length is 14 residues. The germline V gene has CDR1 MNHNS and CDR2 SASEGT. CDR3 amino acids: CASSQLAGVHEQYF. For the CDR3, the DNA is TGTGCCAGCAGTCAGCTAGCGGGAGTCCACGAGCAGTACTTC.

V gene TRBV5-6 combines with J gene TRBJ2-1; TRBD1 might be the D (5 bases). From germline, CDR1 is SGHDT and CDR2 YYEEEE. The CDR3 runs 14 residues. V lost 6 bases and J 8 bases, leaving 18 bases between the germline ends. For the CDR3, the DNA is TGTGCCAGCACAGGGCAGCCGGAGTTATATGAGCAGTTCTTC. Translation: CASTGQPELYEQFF.

This clonotype occurred a few times. This chain uses TRBV12-3 or TRBV12-4 with TRBJ1-3; 10 nucleotides match TRBD1. V lost 5 bases and J lost 0; bases outside the gene matches: 4. This CDR3 has 16 amino acids. The CDR3 here is CASSVDRGFSGNTIYF. Written as DNA, the CDR3 is TGTGCCAGCAGTGTGGACAGGGGGTTCTCTGGAAACACCATATATTTT.

This chain joins TRBV10-3 and TRBJ2-7, with TRBD1 matching 9 bases. Trimming cost V 6 bases and J 7 bases; bases outside gene matches: 10. Germline V gene lookup returns CDR1 ENHRY and CDR2 SYGVKD. The CDR3 loop spans 14 amino acids. The CDR3 bases are TGTGCCATCAGGCCGGGACAGGGCTTGGGGGAGCAGTACTTC. It yields the protein CAIRPGQGLGEQYF.